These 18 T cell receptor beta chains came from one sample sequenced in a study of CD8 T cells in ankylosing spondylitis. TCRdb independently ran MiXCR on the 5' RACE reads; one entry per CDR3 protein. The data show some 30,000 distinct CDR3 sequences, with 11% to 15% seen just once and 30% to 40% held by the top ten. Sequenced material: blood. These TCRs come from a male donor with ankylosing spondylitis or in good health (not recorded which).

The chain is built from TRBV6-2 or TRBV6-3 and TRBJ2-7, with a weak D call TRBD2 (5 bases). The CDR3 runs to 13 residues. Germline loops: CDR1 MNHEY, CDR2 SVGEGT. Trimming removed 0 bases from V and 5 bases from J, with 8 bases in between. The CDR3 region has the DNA TGTGCCAGCAGTTACTCGGAGGCTAACGAGCAGTACTTC. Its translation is CASSYSEANEQYF.

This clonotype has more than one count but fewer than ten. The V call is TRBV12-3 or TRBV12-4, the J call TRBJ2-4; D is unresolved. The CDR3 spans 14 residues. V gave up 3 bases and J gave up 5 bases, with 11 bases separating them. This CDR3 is CASSFYMNENIQYF. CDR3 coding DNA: TGTGCCAGCAGTTTTTACATGAATGAAAACATTCAGTACTTC.

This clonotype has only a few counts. CDR3 coding DNA: TGTGCCAGCAGCCAGAGGGGGGTTAGCAATCAGCCCCAGCATTTT. Its translation: CASSQRGVSNQPQHF. This chain uses TRBV5-5 with TRBJ1-5; possibly TRBD1 for D (6 bases). Trimming shortened V by 4 bases and J by 0 bases, and 11 bases separated the two germline ends. Germline V gene sequence: CDR1 SGHKS, CDR2 YYEKEE (reference sequence). This CDR3 is 15 amino acids long.

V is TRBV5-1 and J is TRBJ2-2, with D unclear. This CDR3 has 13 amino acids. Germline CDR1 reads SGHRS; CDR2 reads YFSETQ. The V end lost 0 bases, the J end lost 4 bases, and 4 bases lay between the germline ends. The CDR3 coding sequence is TGCGCCAGCAGCTTGGACCCCACCGGGGAGCTGTTTTTT. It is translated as CASSLDPTGELFF.

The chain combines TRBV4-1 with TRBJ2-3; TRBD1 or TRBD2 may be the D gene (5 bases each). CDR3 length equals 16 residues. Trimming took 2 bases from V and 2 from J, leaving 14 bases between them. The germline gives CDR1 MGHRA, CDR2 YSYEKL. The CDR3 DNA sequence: TGCGCCAGCAGCCAACCAACCCGGGACCACACAGATACGCAGTATTTT. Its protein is CASSQPTRDHTDTQYF.

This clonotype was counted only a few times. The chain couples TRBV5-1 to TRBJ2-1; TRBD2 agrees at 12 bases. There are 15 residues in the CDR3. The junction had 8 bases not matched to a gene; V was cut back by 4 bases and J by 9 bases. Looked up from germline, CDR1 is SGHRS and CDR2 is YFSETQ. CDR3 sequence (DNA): TGCGCCAGCAGCCCAAATCTAGCGGGAGGGGGTGAGCAGTTCTTC. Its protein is CASSPNLAGGGEQFF. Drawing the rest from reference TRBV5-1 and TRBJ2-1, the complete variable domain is KAGVTQTPRYLIKTRGQQVTLSCSPISGHRSVSWYQQTPGQGLQFLFEYFSETQRNKGNFPGRFSGRQFSNSRSEMNVSTLELGDSALYLCASSPNLAGGGEQFFGPGTRLTVL.

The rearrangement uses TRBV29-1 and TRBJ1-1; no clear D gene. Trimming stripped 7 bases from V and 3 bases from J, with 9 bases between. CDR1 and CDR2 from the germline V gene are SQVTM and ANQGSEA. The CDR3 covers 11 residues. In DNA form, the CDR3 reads TGCAGCGCCTCCCGCGACACTGAAGCTTTCTTT. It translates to CSASRDTEAFF.

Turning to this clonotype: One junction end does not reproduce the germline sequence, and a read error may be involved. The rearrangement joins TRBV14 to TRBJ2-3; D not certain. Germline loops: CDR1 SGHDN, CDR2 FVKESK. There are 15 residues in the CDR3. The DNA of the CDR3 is TGTGCCAGCGGCCAAGATATCCGGATCACAGATACGCAGTATTTT. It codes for CASGQDIRITDTQYF.

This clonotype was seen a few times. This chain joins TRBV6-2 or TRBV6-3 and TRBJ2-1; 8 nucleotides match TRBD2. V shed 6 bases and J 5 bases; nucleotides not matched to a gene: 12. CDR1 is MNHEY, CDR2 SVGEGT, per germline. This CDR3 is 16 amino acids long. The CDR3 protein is CASSPERERKDNEQFF. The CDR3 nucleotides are TGTGCCAGCAGCCCAGAGCGGGAGAGGAAGGACAATGAGCAGTTCTTC.

CDR3 sequence (DNA): TGCGCCAGCAGCCCTTTGATGAGTACAGATACGCAGTATTTT. Its protein product is CASSPLMSTDTQYF. The genes are TRBV5-1 and TRBJ2-3; D uncertain. The CDR3 totals 14 residues. CDR1 and CDR2 from the germline V gene are SGHRS and YFSETQ. The V and J ends lost 4 bases and 3 bases respectively, with 12 bases between them. Combining the CDR3 with reference TRBV5-1 and TRBJ2-3 gives the whole variable domain KAGVTQTPRYLIKTRGQQVTLSCSPISGHRSVSWYQQTPGQGLQFLFEYFSETQRNKGNFPGRFSGRQFSNSRSEMNVSTLELGDSALYLCASSPLMSTDTQYFGPGTRLTVL.

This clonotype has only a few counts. In DNA form, the CDR3 reads TGTGCCAGCAGCTTAGTACTGGGATCGGCCAACAATGAGCAGTTCTTC. Residues: CASSLVLGSANNEQFF. The rearrangement joins TRBV7-6 to TRBJ2-1; unclear D gene. Germline V gene lookup returns CDR1 SGHVS and CDR2 FNYEAQ. The CDR3 covers 16 residues. V gave up 1 base and J gave up 5 bases, with 15 bases separating them.

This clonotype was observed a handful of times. The CDR3 nucleotides are TGTGCCAGCAGCCAGCGGGGCGGGAATTCACCCCTCCACTTT. Protein sequence: CASSQRGGNSPLHF. V is TRBV3-1 and J is TRBJ1-6; weak D call: TRBD1 (5 bases). The CDR3 contains 14 residues. Trimming shortened V by 3 bases and J by 7 bases, and 10 bases separated the two germline ends. CDR1 and CDR2 (germline): LGHDT, YNNKEL (reference sequence).

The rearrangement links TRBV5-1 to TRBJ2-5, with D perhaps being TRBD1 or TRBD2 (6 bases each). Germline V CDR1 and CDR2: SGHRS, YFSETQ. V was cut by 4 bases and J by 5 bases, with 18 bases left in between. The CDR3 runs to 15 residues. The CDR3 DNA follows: TGCGCCAGCAGCCCCGGAAGGGGGGCCGGGGAGACCCAGTACTTC. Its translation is CASSPGRGAGETQYF.

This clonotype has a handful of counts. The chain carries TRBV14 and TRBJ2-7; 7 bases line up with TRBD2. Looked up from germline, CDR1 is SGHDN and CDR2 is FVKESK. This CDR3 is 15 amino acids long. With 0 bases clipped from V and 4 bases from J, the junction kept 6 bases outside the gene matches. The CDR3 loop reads CASSQEQLASYEQYF. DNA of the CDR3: TGTGCCAGCAGCCAAGAGCAACTAGCGAGTTACGAGCAGTACTTC.

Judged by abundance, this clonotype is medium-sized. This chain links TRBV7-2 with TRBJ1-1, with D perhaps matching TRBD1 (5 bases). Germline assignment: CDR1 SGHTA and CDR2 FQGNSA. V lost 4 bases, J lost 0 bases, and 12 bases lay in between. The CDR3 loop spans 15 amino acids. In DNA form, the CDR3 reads TGTGCCAGCAGCTATGGGGACGGCCTGAACACTGAAGCTTTCTTT. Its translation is CASSYGDGLNTEAFF.

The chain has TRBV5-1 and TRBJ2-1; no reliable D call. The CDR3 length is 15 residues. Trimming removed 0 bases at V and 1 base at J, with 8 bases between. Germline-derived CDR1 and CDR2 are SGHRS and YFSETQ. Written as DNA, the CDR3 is TGCGCCAGCAGCTTGGTTTTCGGTTCCTACAATGAGCAGTTCTTC. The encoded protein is CASSLVFGSYNEQFF.

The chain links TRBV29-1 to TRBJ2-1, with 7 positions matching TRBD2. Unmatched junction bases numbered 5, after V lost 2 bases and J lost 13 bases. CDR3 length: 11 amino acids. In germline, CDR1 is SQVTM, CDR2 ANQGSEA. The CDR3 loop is CSVESSSGQFF. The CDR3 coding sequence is TGCAGCGTTGAATCTTCTAGCGGACAGTTCTTC.

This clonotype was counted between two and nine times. The CDR3 coding sequence is TGCGCCAGCAGCTTAGGCCACTCTGGGGTCTACGAGCAGTACTTC. Translating gives CASSLGHSGVYEQYF. The chain recombines TRBV5-1 with TRBJ2-7, with D unclear. Per germline, CDR1 SGHRS and CDR2 YFSETQ. CDR3 size: 15 residues. V lost 2 bases, J lost 3 bases, and 15 bases lay in between. Filled out from reference TRBV5-1 and TRBJ2-7, the complete variable domain reads KAGVTQTPRYLIKTRGQQVTLSCSPISGHRSVSWYQQTPGQGLQFLFEYFSETQRNKGNFPGRFSGRQFSNSRSEMNVSTLELGDSALYLCASSLGHSGVYEQYFGPGTRLTVT.